This T cell receptor beta chain derives from a study of blood T cells in healthy people across ages. General study findings and limits: CMV status of donors was not determined, possibly confounding expanded clonotype changes.

Caucasian, healthy and from Russia, the donors were aged between about 6 and 90. Together with a sample-barcoded 5' primer, a J-beta primer mix was included in a second PCR lasting about 6 to 11 cycles. TCRdb reprocessed the 5' RACE reads via MiXCR and lists one record per CDR3 protein. The sample gives about 940,000 distinct CDR3 sequences, 48% of which show up once; 10% to 15% is in the top ten. The CDR3 runs 15 residues. The junction had 6 bases not matched to a gene; V was cut back by 0 bases and J by 6 bases. Per germline, CDR1 SGDLS and CDR2 YYNGEE. Details on this clonotype: Its matching antigen is unknown.

This chain joins TRBV9 and TRBJ2-3, with 8 bases lining up with TRBD2. This receptor was obtained from a man aged 25-45 years in good health. The sample taken for sequencing was blood. CDR3 nucleotides: TGTGCCAGCAGCGTAGGGCCGGGAGGGCTGGATACGCAGTATTTT. This sequence encodes CASSVGPGGLDTQYF.